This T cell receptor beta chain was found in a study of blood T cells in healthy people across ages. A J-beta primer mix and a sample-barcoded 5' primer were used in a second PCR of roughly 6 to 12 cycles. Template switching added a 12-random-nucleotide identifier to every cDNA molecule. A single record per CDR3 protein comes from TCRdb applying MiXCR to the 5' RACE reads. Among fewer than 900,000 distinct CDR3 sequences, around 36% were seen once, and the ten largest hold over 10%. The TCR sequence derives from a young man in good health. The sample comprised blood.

CDR3 amino acids: CASSVRGAYGYTF. CDR3 bases: TGTGCCAGCAGTGTAAGGGGGGCGTATGGCTACACCTTC. The chain combines TRBV12-3 or TRBV12-4 with TRBJ1-2; weak D call: TRBD1 (6 bases). The V gene lost 5 bases and the J gene lost 5 bases, with 12 bases spanning the gap. The CDR3 runs to 13 residues.